The 25 T cell receptor beta chains listed next were all sequenced from one sample in a study of preoperative IRX-2 immunotherapy in early breast cancer. TCRdb's table, derived via immunoSEQ multiplex PCR, lists solely in-frame clones and lacks some. This sample has around 3,700 clones, with approximately 67% found just once. Indicated treatment: preoperative locoregional IRX-2 cytokine immunotherapy. Specimen: tumor tissue, collected after IRX-2 immunotherapy. Receptor source: a human donor with breast cancer.

The CDR3 loop reads CASSLRDSRNQPQHF. The CDR3 region has the DNA TGTGCCAGCAGCCTCCGGGACAGCCGCAATCAGCCCCAGCATTTT. The rearrangement uses TRBV25-1 and TRBJ1-5; 7 bases fit TRBD1. The CDR3 runs 15 residues. In germline, CDR1 is MGHDK, CDR2 SYGVNS. The V and J ends lost 6 bases and 2 bases, in that order; junction bases with no gene match: 7.

CDR3 coding DNA: TGTGCCAGCAGCCCCGGGACTAGTGGGAGAGGGGAGACCCAGTACTTC. Translating gives CASSPGTSGRGETQYF. This chain joins TRBV7-7 and TRBJ2-5, with 8 bases matching TRBD2. V was clipped by 5 bases and J by 5 bases; unmatched bases: 13. Germline V CDR1 and CDR2: SSHAT, FNYEAQ (reference sequence). CDR3 length: 16 amino acids.

V is TRBV10-2 and J is TRBJ2-4, with D hard to call. Trimming cost V 0 bases and J 5 bases, with 11 bases left between them. This CDR3 region has 15 residues. Germline loops: CDR1 WSHSY, CDR2 SAAADI. The DNA of the CDR3 is TGCGCCAGCAGTGAGTCGGCGAGCCCACAAAACATTCAGTACTTC. This translates into CASSESASPQNIQYF.

In its sample, this clone was seen a few times. The chain joins TRBV19 to TRBJ1-1; 9 bases map to TRBD1. The CDR3 extends over 14 amino acids. CDR1 is LNHDA and CDR2 is SQIVND in the germline V gene (reference sequence). With V trimmed by 5 bases and J by 5 bases, 6 bases remained unmatched. The CDR3 protein is CASSPGQGWTEAFF. CDR3 DNA: TGTGCCAGTAGTCCGGGACAGGGKTGGACTGAAGCTTTCTTT.

The chain links TRBV6-4 to TRBJ2-5, with D maybe TRBD2 (5 bases). V lost 3 bases and J 3 bases, leaving 14 bases between the germline ends. In germline, CDR1 is MRHNA, CDR2 SNTAGT. The CDR3 contains 15 residues. CDR3 DNA: TGTGCCAGCAGTGAAATGATCAAGGAGGAAGAGACCCAGTACTTC. This encodes CASSEMIKEEETQYF.

By proportion, this clone is large (0.1 to 1%). The V gene is TRBV1, the J gene TRBJ2-4; the D call in the table, TRBD1, was not verified against the DNA. TRBV1 is deemed a pseudogene. CDR3 length: 15 amino acids. Here the CDR3 reads CTSSQDVIAKNIQYF. The CDR3, as DNA: TGCACCAGCAGCCAAGATGTCATAGCCAAAAACATTCAGTACTTC.

The V call is TRBV12-1, the J call TRBJ2-1. TRBV12-1 is classified as a pseudogene. The CDR3 covers 21 residues. The CDR3 DNA reads TGTGCCAGCAGCTTCAACGTAAACATAAACGGGGCCCGTGGGGCTTACAATGAGCAGTTCTTC. Amino acid sequence: CASSFNVNINGARGAYNEQFF.

The V call is TRBV30, the J call TRBJ2-3; the D is unclear. V lost 1 base and J lost 2, with 4 bases in between. This CDR3 contains 12 residues. Germline V gives CDR1 GTSNPN, CDR2 SVGIG (reference sequence). CDR3 nucleotide sequence: TGTGCCTGGAGTGCGGACACAGATACGCAGTATTTT. It encodes CAWSADTDTQYF.

V gene TRBV28 combines with J gene TRBJ1-1; D is undetermined. CDR3 length: 12 residues. Trimming removed 5 bases at V and 11 bases at J, with 15 bases between. From germline, CDR1 is MDHEN and CDR2 SYDVKM. The CDR3 coding sequence is TGTGCCAGCAGTCTTTTAGGCCCTGGTGCTTTCTTT. Translation gives CASSLLGPGAFF. The full variable domain, rest sourced from reference TRBV28 and TRBJ1-1, is DVKVTQSSRYLVKRTGEKVFLECVQDMDHENMFWYRQDPGLGLRLIYFSYDVKMKEKGDIPEGYSVSREKKERFSLILESASTNQTSMYLCASSLLGPGAFFGQGTRLTVV.

The chain couples TRBV30 to TRBJ2-3; 13 bases are shared with TRBD2. This CDR3 contains 15 residues. CDR1 GTSNPN and CDR2 SVGIG come from the germline V gene (reference sequence). V dropped 0 bases and J dropped 6; count of bases not matched to a gene: 3. This CDR3 reads CAWSVKLAGGDTQYF. The CDR3 region has the DNA TGTGCCTGGAGTGTAAAACTAGCGGGAGGGGATACGCAGTATTTT. Filled out from reference TRBV30 and TRBJ2-3, the complete variable domain reads SQTIHQWPATLVQPVGSPLSLECTVEGTSNPNLYWYRQAAGRGLQLLFYSVGIGQISSEVPQNLSASRPQDRQFILSSKKLLLSDSGFYLCAWSVKLAGGDTQYFGPGTRLTVL.

The CDR3 loop is CATSAPGGRSYNEQFF. CDR3 nucleotide sequence: TGTGCCACCAGCGCACCTGGCGGTCGCTCCTACAATGAGCAGTTCTTC. The chain links TRBV15 to TRBJ2-1; no clear D gene. V lost 5 bases, J lost 0 bases, and 14 bases lay in between. CDR3 length: 16 amino acids. CDR1 is LNHNV, CDR2 YYDKDF, per germline (reference sequence).

Only a few counts were recorded for this clone. The J gene is TRBJ2-3, the V gene TRBV12-5; weak D call: TRBD2 (7 bases). The CDR3 extends over 14 amino acids. Germline values: CDR1 LGHNT, CDR2 FRNRAP. Trimming removed 4 bases at V and 0 bases at J, with 8 bases between. The CDR3: CASGWGGSTDTQYF. CDR3 nucleotides: TGTGCTAGTGGTTGGGGGGGCAGCACAGATACGCAGTATTTT.

The chain links TRBV6-8 to TRBJ1-1; 8 nucleotides match TRBD1. Germline loops: CDR1 MNHGY, CDR2 SAAAGT. This CDR3 spans 14 amino acids. The ends lost 2 bases at V and 1 base at J; junction bases unmatched: 0. CDR3 protein: CASSYQGANTEAFF. The CDR3 DNA reads TGTGCCAGCAGTTACCAGGGGGCGAACACTGAAGCTTTCTTT.

The V gene is TRBV30, the J gene TRBJ1-1; D unresolved. The ends were cut back, 5 bases at V and 1 base at J, with 11 bases in the middle. The CDR3 is 13 residues long. The germline CDR1 and CDR2 sequences are GTSNPN and SVGIG (reference sequence). The CDR3 region is CAWALSANTEAFF. DNA of the CDR3: TGTGCCTGGGCCCTATCGGCGAACACTGAAGCTTTCTTT.

The chain uses TRBV19 and TRBJ1-5; D uncertain. The CDR3 length is 17 residues. Trimming removed 6 bases at V and 0 bases at J, with 18 bases between. Germline V gene lookup returns CDR1 LNHDA and CDR2 SQIVND (reference sequence). CDR3 nucleotide sequence: TGTGCCAGTAGGGATACAGTGGGCGTTGATAGCAATCAGCCCCAGCATTTT. Residues: CASRDTVGVDSNQPQHF. Using reference TRBV19 and TRBJ1-5 for the parts outside the CDR3, the full variable domain is DGGITQSPKYLFRKEGQNVTLSCEQNLNHDAMYWYRQDPGQGLRLIYYSQIVNDFQKGDIAEGYSVSREKKESFPLTVTSAQKNPTAFYLCASRDTVGVDSNQPQHFGDGTRLSIL.

The chain has TRBV15 and TRBJ2-7; no firm D call. V lost 3 bases to trimming and J lost 3 bases, with 12 bases between them. Germline V gives CDR1 LNHNV, CDR2 YYDKDF (reference sequence). The CDR3 spans 14 residues. CDR3 nucleotide sequence: TGTGCCACCAGCAGCTCCTCAGGTAACTACGAGCAGTACTTC. Encoded protein: CATSSSSGNYEQYF.

This sequence joins TRBV6-8 and TRBJ2-2; the match to TRBD2 covers 10 bases. Germline V gene lookup returns CDR1 MNHGY and CDR2 SAAAGT. The CDR3 runs to 17 residues. The junction had 12 bases not matched to a gene; V was cut back by 7 bases and J by 4 bases. In DNA, the CDR3 is TGTGCCAGCAAGGTCTTAGCGGGAGGTGTGAGCACCGGGGAGCTGTTTTTT. Amino acid sequence: CASKVLAGGVSTGELFF.

The chain employs TRBV10-3 and TRBJ2-1; D call uncertain. The V end was cut by 0 bases, the J end by 4 bases, with 1 base between. This CDR3 comprises 12 residues. Per germline, CDR1 ENHRY and CDR2 SYGVKD. In DNA, the CDR3 is TGTGCCATCAGTGAGTCGTACAATGAGCAGTTCTTC. Translation: CAISESYNEQFF.

The rearrangement links TRBV6-8 to TRBJ2-1; 10 positions match TRBD2. CDR3 length: 16 amino acids. The J segment lost 6 bases and the V segment lost 3 bases, leaving 8 bases of the junction unmatched. Germline V gene data show CDR1 as MNHGY and CDR2 as SAAAGT. This CDR3 is CASSYLSSGSRNEQFF. DNA for the CDR3: TGTGCCAGCAGTTATCTTTCTAGCGGGAGTCGCAATGAGCAGTTCTTC.

The chain recombines TRBV11-3 with TRBJ2-7, with D perhaps assigned TRBD1 or TRBD2 (5 bases each). V was cut by 3 bases and J by 0 bases, with 18 bases left in between. Germline CDR1 is SGHNT and CDR2 is YENEEA. The CDR3 runs 17 residues. As DNA, the CDR3 is TGTGCCAGCAGCTTGTGGGTCTTAGGGACGGCCTCCTACGAGCAGTACTTC. This encodes CASSLWVLGTASYEQYF.

The CDR3 DNA sequence: TGTGCCAGCAAGATATCATACCTCACTCCTTCAGGGCCATCGCGGTCTGGGGCCAACGTCCTGACTTTC. Residues: CASKISYLTPSGPSRSGANVLTF. This chain links TRBV16 with TRBJ2-6; D perhaps matches TRBD1 (5 bases). Per the germline V gene, CDR1 is KGHSY and CDR2 is FQNENV. V lost 7 bases, J lost 1 base, and 35 bases lay in between. This CDR3 region has 23 residues.

The chain joins TRBV19 to TRBJ1-2, with 7 bases lining up with TRBD1. This CDR3 contains 13 residues. The V gene's germline CDR1 is LNHDA and CDR2 SQIVND (reference sequence). V lost 7 bases, J lost 4 bases, and 6 bases stayed unmatched. The CDR3 loop is CASTWDRAYGYTF. CDR3 bases: TGTGCCAGTACCTGGGACAGAGCCTATGGCTACACCTTC.

J is TRBJ2-3 and V is TRBV11-3; a possible D gene is TRBD1 (5 bases). The CDR3 is made up of 15 amino acids. Trimming stripped 4 bases from V and 3 bases from J, with 14 bases between. The V gene's germline CDR1 is SGHNT and CDR2 YENEEA. The CDR3 protein is CASSSGPGITDTQYF. CDR3 nucleotides: TGTGCCAGCAGCTCCGGACCAGGGATAACAGATACGCAGTATTTT.

CDR3 nucleotides: TGTGCCAGCAGTCGGGAAGGGAGTGGCTCCTACAATGAGCAGTTCTTC. Amino acid sequence: CASSREGSGSYNEQFF. This rearrangement joins TRBV28 to TRBJ2-1; TRBD2 is a possible D gene (5 bases). The germline CDR1 and CDR2 sequences are MDHEN and SYDVKM. V was shortened by 5 bases and J by 0 bases, with 14 bases between the two germline ends. This CDR3 has 16 amino acids.

This clone has only a few counts. CDR3 sequence (DNA): TGTGCTAGTGGTTTGGTACTCACCACCTACAATGAGCAGTTCTTC. Translated: CASGLVLTTYNEQFF. V is TRBV12-5 and J is TRBJ2-1, with no clear D. Germline-derived CDR1 and CDR2 are LGHNT and FRNRAP. V shed 0 bases and J shed 2 bases, with 8 bases lying between them. The CDR3 is 15 residues long.